This TCR beta chain was documented in a study of beta chain features in type 1 diabetes (dated by TCRdb to 2016 to 2019). The study in broad terms: No differences in mean age, gender distribution, total cell number or subset yield were found between patients and healthy donors. A total of 107,917,701 sorted cells were examined across all samples, and RNA yield correlated strongly with the number of cells per subset. The study compared TCRB repertoires of sorted circulating CD4+ T cell subsets between recently diagnosed type 1 diabetes patients and matched healthy donors. Regulatory and stem cell-like memory subsets were isolated from only 8 patients and roughly 8 healthy donors, whereas naive and central memory subsets came from all 28 donors. The paper's findings and limits, for the study overall: PCR may preferentially amplify shorter templates, but because patient and control samples were amplified and corrected together, any resulting skew would affect both groups equally. Patients with type 1 diabetes made fewer insertions and deleted more nucleotides at VDJ recombination sites, implying thymic rearrangement abnormalities. Because the HLA sub-analyses included only small numbers of individuals, any influence of HLA type on TCRB rearrangement was left unresolved. Naive, central memory and regulatory TCRB repertoires appeared more similar among patients than among healthy donors. Sequencing cDNA rather than genomic DNA could over-represent highly expressing activated cells, although activation and CD3 levels did not differ between groups. Type 1 diabetes patients showed a moderate but significant shortening of TCRB CDR3 length in all four CD4+ subsets.

The High Capacity cDNA Reverse Transcription Kit was used to reverse transcribe all of the isolated RNA, meaning that expressed TCRB transcripts were what got sequenced. Deep immunoSEQ sequencing was performed on naive, central memory and regulatory T cell samples, with an average of roughly 3.3 million total reads per sample. Sorted cells were lysed in RLT buffer and RNA was extracted with DNase-treated RNeasy Micro or Mini kits, depending on cell number. Each cell subset was processed separately to prevent cross-contamination, with patient and healthy donor samples processed together. TCRB sequences were amplified from cDNA with the immunoSEQ multiplex PCR, producing 87-bp fragments spanning the CDR3 region. Sequencing of the amplicons was done on the Illumina HiSeq platform. Under the source paper's analysis protocol: PCR bias was corrected computationally using synthetic template baselines, and reads within Hamming distance 2 were collapsed, with unmergeable singletons discarded. Reads were aligned against IMGT so that V, D and J genes, CDR3 length and insertions or deletions at six rearrangement sites could be assigned. Within each subset, clonotype counts were normalized to the number of sorted cells before true diversity and Gini coefficients were calculated with the tcR R package. Repertoire sharing was quantified using the overlap coefficient calculated on TCRB nucleotide sequences. Out-of-frame TCRB sequences from naive cells were analyzed to stand in for the pre-selection repertoire. Not all clones reach the TCRdb copy of this immuneACCESS table, which keeps in-frame sequences only. Checked studies attribute under half of the gap to unresolved V genes and leave the rest unexplained. V and J calls and clone size are those listed in that table; D and trimming were worked out from the DNA. The table for this sample lists about 700,000 clones; roughly 12% of them were counted only once. Less than 0.025% of the sample rests with the top ten.

Each donor gave one peripheral blood draw, averaging about 120 mL, which was collected into heparinised tubes. Naive, central memory, regulatory and stem cell-like memory CD4+ T cells were sorted on a BD FACSAria II using a panel including CD45RO, CCR7, CD25, CD127, CD95 and CD27. A purity above 95% was achieved for all sorted populations. PBMCs were separated immediately by Lymphoprep density gradient centrifugation and were stained directly, without being cultured. To minimize batch effects, samples were stained and sorted in pairs, one healthy donor with one patient per experiment. V was cut back by 3 bases and J by 7 bases, leaving a gap of 10 bases between them. Measured from the cysteine to the phenylalanine, the CDR3 is 14 residues long. The retained sequence is limited to the CDR3, 42 bases, with the frame set at the first base. Per the germline V gene (reference sequence), SEHNR is the CDR1 and FQNEAQ is the CDR2.

Details on this clone: Its antigen remains unidentified. Per-base qualities were not stored, and no clone one base away is much larger.

Sequencing was done on a sample of naive CD4+ T cells from blood. The cell subset or site label, read with the paper, signifies: true naive CD4+ T cells. The rearrangement joined TRBV7-9 to TRBJ1-6; the D segment cannot be called with confidence. This TCR came from a man between 18 and 29 years old with type 1 diabetes. The encoded CDR3 is CASSFGQENSPLHF. The nucleotide sequence reads TGTGCCAGCAGCTTTGGCCAGGAGAATTCACCCCTCCACTTT.